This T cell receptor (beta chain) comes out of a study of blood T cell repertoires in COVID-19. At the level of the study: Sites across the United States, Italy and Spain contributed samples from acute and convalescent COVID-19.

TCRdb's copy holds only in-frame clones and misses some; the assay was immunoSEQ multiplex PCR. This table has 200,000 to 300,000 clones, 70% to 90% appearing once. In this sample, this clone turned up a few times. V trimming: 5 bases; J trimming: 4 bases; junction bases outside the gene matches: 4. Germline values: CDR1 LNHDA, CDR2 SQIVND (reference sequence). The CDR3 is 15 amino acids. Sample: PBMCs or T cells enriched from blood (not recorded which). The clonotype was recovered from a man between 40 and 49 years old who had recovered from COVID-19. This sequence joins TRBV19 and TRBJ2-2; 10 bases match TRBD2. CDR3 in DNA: TGTGCCAGTAGTGAGCTAGCGGGGGCCACCGGGGAGCTGTTTTTT. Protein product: CASSELAGATGELFF.